This T cell receptor beta chain was captured by sequencing in a study of T cells after yellow fever vaccination. Study-level results: Reappearance after the booster was seen for most primary-vaccination clones, at roughly 96% CD4 and 75% to 90% CD8.

CDR1 and CDR2 from the germline V gene are MNHEY and SVGEGT. The CDR3 loop spans 12 amino acids. Trimming cost V 5 bases and J 6 bases, with 10 bases left between them. Ten or more counts support this clonotype. The antigen remains unidentified. Template switching by 5'RACE produced TCR cDNA, adding a universal primer site and UMIs. TCRdb independently ran MiXCR on the 5' RACE reads; one entry per CDR3 protein. The repertoire holds under 200,000 distinct CDR3 sequences, with about 7% as singletons. This specimen was CD4+ T cells sorted from PBMCs, taken 4 to 6 days after the first yellow fever vaccination. The chain employs TRBV6-2 or TRBV6-3 and TRBJ1-2, with D unresolved. The TCR originated in a man younger than 30 who received the YFV17D yellow fever vaccine. The chain's CDR3 is CASSPREHGYTF. The CDR3 DNA follows: TGTGCCAGCAGTCCCCGGGAGCATGGCTACACCTTC.